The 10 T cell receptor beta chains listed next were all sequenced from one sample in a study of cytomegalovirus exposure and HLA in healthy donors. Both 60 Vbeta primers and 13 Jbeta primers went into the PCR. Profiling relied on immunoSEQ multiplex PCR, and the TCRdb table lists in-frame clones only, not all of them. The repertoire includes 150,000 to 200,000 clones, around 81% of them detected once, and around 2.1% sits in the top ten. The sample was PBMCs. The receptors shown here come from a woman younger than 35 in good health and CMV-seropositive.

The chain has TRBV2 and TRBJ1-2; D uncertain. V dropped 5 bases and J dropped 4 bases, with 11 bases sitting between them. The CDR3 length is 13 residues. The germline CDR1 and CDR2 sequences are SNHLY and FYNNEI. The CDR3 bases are TGTGCCAGCAGTATGATAGCCCTCTATGGCTACACCTTC. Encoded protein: CASSMIALYGYTF.

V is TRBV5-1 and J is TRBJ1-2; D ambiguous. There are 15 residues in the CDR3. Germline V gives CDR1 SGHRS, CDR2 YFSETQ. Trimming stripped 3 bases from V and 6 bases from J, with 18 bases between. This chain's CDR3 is CASSSLPRQVDGYTF. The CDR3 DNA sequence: TGCGCCAGCAGCTCTCTGCCCCGGCAGGTCGATGGCTACACCTTC.

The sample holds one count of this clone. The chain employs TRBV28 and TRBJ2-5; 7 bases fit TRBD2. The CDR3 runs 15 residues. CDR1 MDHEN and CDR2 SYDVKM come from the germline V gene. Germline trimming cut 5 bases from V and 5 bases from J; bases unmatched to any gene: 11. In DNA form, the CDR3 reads TGTGCCAGCAGTCGGGTGGGGGGGGATTCTGAGACCCAGTACTTC. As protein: CASSRVGGDSETQYF.

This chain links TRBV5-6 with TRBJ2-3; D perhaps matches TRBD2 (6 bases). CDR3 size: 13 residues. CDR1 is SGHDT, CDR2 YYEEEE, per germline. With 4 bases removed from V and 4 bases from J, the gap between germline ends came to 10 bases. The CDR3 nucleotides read TGTGCCAGCAGCGCGGGGAGTCCAGATACGCAGTATTTT. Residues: CASSAGSPDTQYF.

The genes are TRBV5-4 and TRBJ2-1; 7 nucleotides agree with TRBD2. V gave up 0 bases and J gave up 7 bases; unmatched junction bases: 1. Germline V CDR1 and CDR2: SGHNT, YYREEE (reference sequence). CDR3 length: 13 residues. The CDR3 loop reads CASSLGLANEQFF. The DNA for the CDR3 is TGTGCCAGCAGCTTGGGACTAGCAAATGAGCAGTTCTTC.

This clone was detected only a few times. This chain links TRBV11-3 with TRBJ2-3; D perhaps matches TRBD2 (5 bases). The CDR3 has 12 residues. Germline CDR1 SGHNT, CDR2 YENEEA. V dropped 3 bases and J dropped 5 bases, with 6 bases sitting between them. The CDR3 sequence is CASSFAGDTQYF. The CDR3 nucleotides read TGTGCCAGCAGCTTTGCGGGAGATACGCAGTATTTT.

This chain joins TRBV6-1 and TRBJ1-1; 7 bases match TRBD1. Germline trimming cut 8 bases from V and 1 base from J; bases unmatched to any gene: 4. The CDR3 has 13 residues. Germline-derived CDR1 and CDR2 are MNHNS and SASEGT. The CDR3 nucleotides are TGTGCCAGCGGACGGACAGGGAACACTGAAGCTTTCTTT. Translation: CASGRTGNTEAFF.

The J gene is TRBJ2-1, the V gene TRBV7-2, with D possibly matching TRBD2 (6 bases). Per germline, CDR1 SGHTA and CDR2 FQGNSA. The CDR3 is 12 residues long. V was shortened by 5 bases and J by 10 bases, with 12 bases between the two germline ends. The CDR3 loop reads CASSAPGSEQFF. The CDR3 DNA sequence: TGTGCCAGCAGCGCACCCGGGAGCGAGCAGTTCTTC. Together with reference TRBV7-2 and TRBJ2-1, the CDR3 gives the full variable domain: GAGVSQSPSNKVTEKGKDVELRCDPISGHTALYWYRQSLGQGLEFLIYFQGNSAPDKSGLPSDRFSAERTGGSVSTLTIQRTQQEDSAVYLCASSAPGSEQFFGPGTRLTVL.

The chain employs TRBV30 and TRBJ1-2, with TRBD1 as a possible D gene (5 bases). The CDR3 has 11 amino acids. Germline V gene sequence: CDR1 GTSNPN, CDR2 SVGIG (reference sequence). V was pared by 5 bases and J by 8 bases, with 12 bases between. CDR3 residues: CAWAGSEGYTF. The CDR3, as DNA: TGTGCCTGGGCAGGGTCTGAGGGCTACACCTTC.

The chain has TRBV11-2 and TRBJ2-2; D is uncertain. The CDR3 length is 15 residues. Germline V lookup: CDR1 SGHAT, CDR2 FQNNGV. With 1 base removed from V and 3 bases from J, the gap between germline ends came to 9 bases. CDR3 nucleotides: TGTGCCAGCAGCTTAGGGCCTAGTGACACCGGGGAGCTGTTTTTT. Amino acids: CASSLGPSDTGELFF. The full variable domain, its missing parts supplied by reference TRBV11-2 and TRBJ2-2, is EAGVAQSPRYKIIEKRQSVAFWCNPISGHATLYWYQQILGQGPKLLIQFQNNGVVDDSQLPKDRFSAERLKGVDSTLKIQPAKLEDSAVYLCASSLGPSDTGELFFGEGSRLTVL.